This TCR beta chain was retrieved from a study of T cell repertoires in cytomegalovirus infection (dated by TCRdb to about 2019). Regarding the complete study: Because public TCR beta signatures pointed to carriage of CMV infection together with the matching HLA type, the HLA type of each donor mattered for the analysis. General conclusions and limits of the study: In both this cohort and an independent roughly 360-donor cohort, the cumulative frequency of public TCR beta family members distinguished carriers of CMV infection plus the relevant HLA type. The ex vivo response was dominated by HLA-C-restricted CMV-specific TCR beta clonotypes, which also provided the single most frequent clonotype in two of eight donors.

Including the terminal cysteine and phenylalanine, the CDR3 comprises 17 residues. Of all the DNA, just the CDR3 is kept, 51 bases in frame from base 1. V loses 3 bases, J loses 5 bases, and the germline ends lie 22 bases apart. Via the germline V gene, CDR1 is MDHEN and CDR2 SYDVKM. Turning to this clonotype: The antigen this receptor binds is unknown. No much larger clone is present one base from it, and per-base qualities are unavailable.

The instrument given in TCRdb is Illumina HiSeq 1500. In TCRdb, the public reads were trimmed at Q25 with fastp and aligned with MiXCR, with productive beta chains retained. Each CDR3 protein gets just one entry, which takes the most common genes and DNA from the rows behind it. In this sample the table shows roughly 230,000 distinct CDR3 sequences, 22% of which occur a single time. About 18% of the sample goes to the ten largest clones. The TCR was taken from a human donor in good health (CMV status not recorded). Some clones in this sample may be carry-over from other donors' samples. The chain is encoded by TRBV28 joined to TRBJ2-5; the D gene cannot be resolved beyond TRBD1 or TRBD2, each matching 6 bases. Material for sequencing was CD8+ T cells from PBMCs. The CDR3 region: CASSLIGRTATSETQYF. The sequence in DNA is TGTGCCAGCAGTTTGATTGGGAGGACAGCCACTTCGGAGACCCAGTACTTC.